This T cell receptor (beta chain) was sequenced in a study of T cell responses to AZD1222 COVID-19 vaccine. Overall study findings and caveats: Close to half of spike-specific TCRs reportedly recognize unmutated variant regions. Baseline serology detected seropositivity in only a handful of AZD1222 recipients. Two doses of AZD1222 preceded a rise in Spike-specific TCR breadth and depth.

The ends lost 5 bases at V and 4 bases at J; junction bases unmatched: 10. This CDR3 spans 16 amino acids. Germline-derived CDR1 and CDR2 are LNHDA and SQIVND (reference sequence). The data were produced by immunoSEQ multiplex PCR, yet TCRdb's version contains in-frame clones alone and is incomplete. The sample has about 130,000 clones, roughly 88% seen once. As for this clone: Antigen specificity is unknown.

The receptor was derived from an adult in good health. Sequenced here: peripheral blood, sampled on day 0 of AZD1222 vaccination. The gene calls are TRBV19 and TRBJ1-5; 8 positions agree with TRBD1. The DNA for the CDR3 is TGTGCCAGTAGTTTTTTACAGGGGGGCTGGAATCAGCCCCAGCATTTT. Its protein product is CASSFLQGGWNQPQHF.